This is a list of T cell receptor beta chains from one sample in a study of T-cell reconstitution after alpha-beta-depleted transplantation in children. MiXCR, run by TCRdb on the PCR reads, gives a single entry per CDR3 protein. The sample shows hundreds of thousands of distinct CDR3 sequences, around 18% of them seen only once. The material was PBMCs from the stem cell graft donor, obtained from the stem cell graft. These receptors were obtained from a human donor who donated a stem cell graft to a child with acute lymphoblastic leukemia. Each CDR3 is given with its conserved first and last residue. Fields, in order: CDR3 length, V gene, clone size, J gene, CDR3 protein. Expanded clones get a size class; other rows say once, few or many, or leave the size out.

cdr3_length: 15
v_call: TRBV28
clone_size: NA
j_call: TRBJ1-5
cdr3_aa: CASILGDRRNQPQHF

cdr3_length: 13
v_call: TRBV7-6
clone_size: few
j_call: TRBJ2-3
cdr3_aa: CASSPMGGATQYF

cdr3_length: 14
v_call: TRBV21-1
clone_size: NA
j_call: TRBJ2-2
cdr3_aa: CASIRQGATGELFF

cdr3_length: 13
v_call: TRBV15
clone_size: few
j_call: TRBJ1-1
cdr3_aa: CATRGVLDTEAFF

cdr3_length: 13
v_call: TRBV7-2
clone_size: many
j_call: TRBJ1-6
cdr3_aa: CASSLVNGSPLHF

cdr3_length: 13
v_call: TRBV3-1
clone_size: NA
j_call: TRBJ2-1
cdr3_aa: CASSQELENEQFF

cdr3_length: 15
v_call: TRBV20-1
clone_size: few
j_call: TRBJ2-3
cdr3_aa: CSARQGPREKDTQYF

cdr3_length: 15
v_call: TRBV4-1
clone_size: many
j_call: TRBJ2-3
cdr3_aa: CASSQRDRDTDTQYF

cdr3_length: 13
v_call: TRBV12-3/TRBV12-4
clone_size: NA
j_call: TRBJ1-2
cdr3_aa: CASSFLNLYGYTF

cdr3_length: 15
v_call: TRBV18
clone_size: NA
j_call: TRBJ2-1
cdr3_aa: CASSKLAPDYNEQFF

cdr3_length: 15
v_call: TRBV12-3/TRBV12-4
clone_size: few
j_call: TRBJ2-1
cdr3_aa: CASKGQGAFYNEQFF

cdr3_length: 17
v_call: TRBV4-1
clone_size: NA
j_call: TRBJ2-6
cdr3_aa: CASKEQGPSLGANVLTF

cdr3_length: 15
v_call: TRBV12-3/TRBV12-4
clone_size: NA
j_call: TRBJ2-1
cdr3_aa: CASSLPGRSYNEQFF

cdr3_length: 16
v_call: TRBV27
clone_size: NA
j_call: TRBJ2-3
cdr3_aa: CASFPTAGGATDTQYF

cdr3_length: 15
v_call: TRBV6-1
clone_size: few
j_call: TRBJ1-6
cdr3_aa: CASRQRQGAHSPLHF

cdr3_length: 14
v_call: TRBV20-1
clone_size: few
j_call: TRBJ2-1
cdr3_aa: CSAQRAGGQNEQFF

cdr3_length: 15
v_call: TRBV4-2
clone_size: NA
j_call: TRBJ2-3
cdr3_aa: CASSQGTGGTDTQYF

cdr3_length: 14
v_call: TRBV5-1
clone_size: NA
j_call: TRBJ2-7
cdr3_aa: CASSPGVSTYEQYF

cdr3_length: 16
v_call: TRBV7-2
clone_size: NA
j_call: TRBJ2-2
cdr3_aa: CASSLARPLGTGELFF

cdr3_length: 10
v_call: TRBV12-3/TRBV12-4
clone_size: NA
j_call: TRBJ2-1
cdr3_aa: CASRWAEQFF

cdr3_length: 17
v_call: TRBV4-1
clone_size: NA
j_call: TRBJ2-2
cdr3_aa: CASSQVAGQTNTGELFF

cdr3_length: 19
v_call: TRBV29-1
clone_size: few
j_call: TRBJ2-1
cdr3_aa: CSAHSGLANYRSSYNEQFF

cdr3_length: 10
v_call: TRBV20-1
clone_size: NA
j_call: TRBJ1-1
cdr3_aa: CSALGVQAFF

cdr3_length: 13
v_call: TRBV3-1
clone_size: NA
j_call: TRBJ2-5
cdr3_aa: CASSQRGPETQYF

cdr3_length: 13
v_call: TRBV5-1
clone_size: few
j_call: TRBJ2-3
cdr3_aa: CASSNQKIDTQYF

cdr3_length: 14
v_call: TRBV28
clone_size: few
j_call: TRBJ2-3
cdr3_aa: CASRPQSRPDTQYF

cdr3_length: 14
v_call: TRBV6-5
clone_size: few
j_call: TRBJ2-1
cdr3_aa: CASSYEGSNNEQFF

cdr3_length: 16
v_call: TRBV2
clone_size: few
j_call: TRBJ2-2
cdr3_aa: CASSRRSAGGAGELFF

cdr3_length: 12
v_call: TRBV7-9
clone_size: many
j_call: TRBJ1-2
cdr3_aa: CASSLGGYGYTF